A selection of T cell receptor beta chains follows, all from one sample in a study of Graves' ophthalmopathy and Graves' hyperthyroidism. TCRdb reprocessed the multiplex PCR reads via MiXCR and lists one record per CDR3 protein. The profile shows 650,000 to 800,000 distinct CDR3 sequences, about 38% of them singletons. The sequenced sample was peripheral blood. Receptor source: an adult man with Graves' ophthalmopathy. CDR3s include the opening cysteine and the closing phenylalanine or tryptophan. The D gene is left open where the match is weak. Clone size is not always given. Where it is, it says once, few, many or a class for expanded clones.

J gene: TRBJ2-2; clone size: NA; V gene: TRBV10-2; D gene: NA; CDR3 length: 14; CDR3 protein: CASSESSPTGELFF; CDR3 DNA: TGCGCCAGCAGTGAGTCGTCCCCGACCGGGGAGCTGTTTTTT
J gene: TRBJ2-2; clone size: many; V gene: TRBV7-6; D gene: NA; CDR3 length: 18; CDR3 protein: CASSPKPTGVSNTGELFF; CDR3 DNA: TGTGCCAGCAGCCCCAAGCCGACAGGCGTATCGAACACCGGGGAGCTGTTTTTT
J gene: TRBJ2-7; clone size: many; V gene: TRBV15; D gene: NA; CDR3 length: 15; CDR3 protein: CATSRDPDSSYEQYF; CDR3 DNA: TGTGCCACCAGCAGAGATCCAGATAGCTCCTACGAGCAGTACTTC
J gene: TRBJ2-7; clone size: once; V gene: TRBV24-1; D gene: NA; CDR3 length: 12; CDR3 protein: CATSVMGIEQYF; CDR3 DNA: TGTGCCACCAGTGTCATGGGGATTGAGCAGTACTTC
J gene: TRBJ1-2; clone size: NA; V gene: TRBV29-1; D gene: NA; CDR3 length: 11; CDR3 protein: CSVDGADGYTF; CDR3 DNA: TGCAGCGTTGATGGGGCAGATGGCTACACCTTC
J gene: TRBJ1-1; clone size: few; V gene: TRBV25-1; D gene: NA; CDR3 length: 16; CDR3 protein: CASSLTGQLQNTEAFF; CDR3 DNA: TGTGCCAGCAGCCTAACAGGGCAGCTCCAGAACACTGAAGCTTTCTTT
J gene: TRBJ1-2; clone size: NA; V gene: TRBV6-9; D gene: TRBD1; CDR3 length: 14; CDR3 protein: CASSPPGRGHGYTF; CDR3 DNA: TGTGCCAGCAGTCCCCCGGGGAGGGGGCATGGCTACACCTTC
J gene: TRBJ2-1; clone size: NA; V gene: TRBV5-1; D gene: NA; CDR3 length: 12; CDR3 protein: CASSWSYNEQFF; CDR3 DNA: TGCGCCAGCAGCTGGAGTTACAATGAGCAGTTCTTC
J gene: TRBJ2-7; clone size: few; V gene: TRBV7-9; D gene: TRBD2; CDR3 length: 15; CDR3 protein: CASSRLADNLYEQYF; CDR3 DNA: TGCGCCAGCAGCCGACTAGCGGATAACCTCTACGAGCAGTACTTC
J gene: TRBJ1-2; clone size: NA; V gene: TRBV29-1; D gene: TRBD1; CDR3 length: 14; CDR3 protein: CSVAGTGERYGYTF; CDR3 DNA: TGCAGCGTAGCCGGGACAGGGGAACGCTATGGCTACACCTTC
J gene: TRBJ2-7; clone size: NA; V gene: TRBV20-1; D gene: TRBD2; CDR3 length: 15; CDR3 protein: CSARDPAGGSYEQYF; CDR3 DNA: TGCAGTGCTAGAGATCCAGCGGGAGGCTCCTACGAGCAGTACTTC
J gene: TRBJ2-5; clone size: few; V gene: TRBV3-1; D gene: TRBD2; CDR3 length: 17; CDR3 protein: CASSPTSGGPNEETQYF; CDR3 DNA: TGTGCCAGCAGCCCGACTAGCGGGGGGCCGAACGAAGAGACCCAGTACTTC
J gene: TRBJ1-1; clone size: few; V gene: TRBV20-1; D gene: NA; CDR3 length: 14; CDR3 protein: CSAPTQVENTEAFF; CDR3 DNA: TGCAGTGCTCCTACCCAGGTTGAGAACACTGAAGCTTTCTTT
J gene: TRBJ2-2; clone size: NA; V gene: TRBV20-1; D gene: NA; CDR3 length: 15; CDR3 protein: CSAPTSWRSAGELFF; CDR3 DNA: TGCAGTGCCCCAACTAGCTGGCGTTCGGCCGGGGAGCTGTTTTTT
J gene: TRBJ2-7; clone size: many; V gene: TRBV15; D gene: NA; CDR3 length: 14; CDR3 protein: CATSVAGTHAEQYF; CDR3 DNA: TGTGCCACCAGCGTAGCCGGGACGCATGCCGAGCAGTACTTC
J gene: TRBJ2-5; clone size: NA; V gene: TRBV10-3; D gene: NA; CDR3 length: 13; CDR3 protein: CAISESGAVTQYF; CDR3 DNA: TGTGCCATCAGTGAGTCAGGGGCTGTGACCCAGTACTTC
J gene: TRBJ2-5; clone size: NA; V gene: TRBV7-2; D gene: NA; CDR3 length: 19; CDR3 protein: CASRAQGGGRGLLLETQYF; CDR3 DNA: TGTGCCAGCAGGGCCCAGGGCGGGGGCAGGGGGCTCTTGTTAGAGACCCAGTACTTC
J gene: TRBJ2-7; clone size: NA; V gene: TRBV29-1; D gene: NA; CDR3 length: 13; CDR3 protein: CSGGGTVFYEQYF; CDR3 DNA: TGCAGCGGCGGAGGGACGGTGTTCTACGAGCAGTACTTC
J gene: TRBJ1-2; clone size: many; V gene: TRBV7-2; D gene: NA; CDR3 length: 15; CDR3 protein: CASSLASQGPYGYTF; CDR3 DNA: TGTGCCAGCAGCTTAGCGAGCCAGGGCCCCTATGGCTACACCTTC
J gene: TRBJ2-2; clone size: NA; V gene: TRBV2; D gene: TRBD1; CDR3 length: 16; CDR3 protein: CASSGSGTANTGELFF; CDR3 DNA: TGTGCCAGCAGTGGGTCCGGGACAGCCAACACCGGGGAGCTGTTTTTT
J gene: TRBJ1-5; clone size: NA; V gene: TRBV3-1; D gene: NA; CDR3 length: 13; CDR3 protein: CASSQESKQPQHF; CDR3 DNA: TGTGCCAGCAGCCAAGAGTCCAAACAGCCCCAGCATTTT
J gene: TRBJ1-2; clone size: many; V gene: TRBV10-2; D gene: TRBD1; CDR3 length: 15; CDR3 protein: CASSWDRDRNYGYTF; CDR3 DNA: TGCGCCAGCAGCTGGGACAGGGATCGGAACTATGGCTACACCTTC
J gene: TRBJ1-4; clone size: NA; V gene: TRBV3-1; D gene: NA; CDR3 length: 16; CDR3 protein: CASSQVGRGGSEKLFF; CDR3 DNA: TGTGCCAGCAGCCAAGTAGGAAGGGGCGGGTCTGAAAAACTGTTTTTT
J gene: TRBJ1-5; clone size: few; V gene: TRBV2; D gene: NA; CDR3 length: 11; CDR3 protein: CASSESGERHF; CDR3 DNA: TGTGCCAGCAGTGAAAGCGGAGAACGGCATTTT
J gene: TRBJ1-2; clone size: NA; V gene: TRBV6-6; D gene: NA; CDR3 length: 14; CDR3 protein: CASSSEQANYGYTF; CDR3 DNA: TGTGCCAGCAGTTCTGAACAAGCTAACTATGGCTACACCTTC
J gene: TRBJ2-6; clone size: NA; V gene: TRBV10-3; D gene: TRBD1; CDR3 length: 16; CDR3 protein: CAISGDRGYGANVLTF; CDR3 DNA: TGTGCCATCAGCGGCGACAGGGGGTACGGGGCCAACGTCCTGACTTTC
J gene: TRBJ1-1; clone size: many; V gene: TRBV5-1; D gene: NA; CDR3 length: 14; CDR3 protein: CASSWDGLDTEAFF; CDR3 DNA: TGCGCCAGCAGCTGGGACGGGCTGGACACTGAAGCTTTCTTT
J gene: TRBJ2-5; clone size: NA; V gene: TRBV7-9; D gene: NA; CDR3 length: 13; CDR3 protein: CASSLMGVETQYF; CDR3 DNA: TGTGCCAGCAGCTTGATGGGCGTGGAGACCCAGTACTTC
J gene: TRBJ2-7; clone size: NA; V gene: TRBV29-1; D gene: TRBD2; CDR3 length: 15; CDR3 protein: CSQDEGTSGGYEQYF; CDR3 DNA: TGCAGCCAAGACGAAGGGACTAGTGGTGGGTACGAGCAGTACTTC
J gene: TRBJ2-1; clone size: NA; V gene: TRBV30; D gene: NA; CDR3 length: 14; CDR3 protein: CAWSRTGLNNEQFF; CDR3 DNA: TGTGCCTGGAGCCGAACGGGGCTTAACAATGAGCAGTTCTTC
J gene: TRBJ2-7; clone size: few; V gene: TRBV27; D gene: TRBD2; CDR3 length: 14; CDR3 protein: CASSKRGGLGEQYF; CDR3 DNA: TGTGCCAGCAGTAAGCGGGGGGGCCTCGGCGAGCAGTACTTC
J gene: TRBJ2-5; clone size: NA; V gene: TRBV29-1; D gene: NA; CDR3 length: 13; CDR3 protein: CSQDVAGQETQYF; CDR3 DNA: TGCAGCCAAGATGTGGCAGGTCAAGAGACCCAGTACTTC
J gene: TRBJ2-5; clone size: many; V gene: TRBV25-1; D gene: TRBD2; CDR3 length: 13; CDR3 protein: CASSSGDGETQYF; CDR3 DNA: TGTGCCAGCAGTAGCGGGGATGGGGAGACCCAGTACTTC
J gene: TRBJ2-5; clone size: NA; V gene: TRBV5-1; D gene: NA; CDR3 length: 13; CDR3 protein: CASSLAGLGTQYF; CDR3 DNA: TGCGCCAGCAGCTTGGCCGGGTTGGGGACCCAGTACTTC
J gene: TRBJ1-1; clone size: NA; V gene: TRBV7-3; D gene: NA; CDR3 length: 15; CDR3 protein: CASTASGGINTEAFF; CDR3 DNA: TGTGCCAGCACCGCCAGCGGGGGTATCAACACTGAAGCTTTCTTT
J gene: TRBJ2-7; clone size: many; V gene: TRBV2; D gene: TRBD1; CDR3 length: 12; CDR3 protein: CASETGMGEQYF; CDR3 DNA: TGTGCCAGTGAGACAGGGATGGGCGAGCAGTACTTC
J gene: TRBJ2-7; clone size: many; V gene: TRBV25-1; D gene: NA; CDR3 length: 15; CDR3 protein: CASSDPGTAGNEQYF; CDR3 DNA: TGTGCCAGCAGTGACCCCGGGACAGCGGGGAACGAGCAGTACTTC
J gene: TRBJ2-7; clone size: many; V gene: TRBV19; D gene: TRBD1; CDR3 length: 16; CDR3 protein: CASTPGQGMWPYEQYF; CDR3 DNA: TGTGCCAGTACCCCGGGACAGGGCATGTGGCCCTACGAGCAGTACTTC
J gene: TRBJ1-1; clone size: many; V gene: TRBV29-1; D gene: NA; CDR3 length: 11; CDR3 protein: CSVTENTEAFF; CDR3 DNA: TGCAGCGTTACAGAGAACACTGAAGCTTTCTTT
J gene: TRBJ2-5; clone size: once; V gene: TRBV10-3; D gene: NA; CDR3 length: 11; CDR3 protein: CAISSGAGQYF; CDR3 DNA: TGTGCCATCAGCTCAGGAGCGGGCCAGTACTTC
J gene: TRBJ1-2; clone size: many; V gene: TRBV5-1; D gene: TRBD1; CDR3 length: 13; CDR3 protein: CASSWTGGDGYTF; CDR3 DNA: TGCGCCAGCAGCTGGACAGGGGGTGACGGCTACACCTTC
J gene: TRBJ2-7; clone size: many; V gene: TRBV29-1; D gene: NA; CDR3 length: 13; CDR3 protein: CSVEVGPGYEQYF; CDR3 DNA: TGCAGCGTTGAAGTCGGGCCTGGCTACGAGCAGTACTTC
J gene: TRBJ1-6; clone size: few; V gene: TRBV15; D gene: NA; CDR3 length: 14; CDR3 protein: CATSSESTNSPLHF; CDR3 DNA: TGTGCCACCAGCAGTGAGTCGACGAATTCACCCCTCCACTTT
J gene: TRBJ1-5; clone size: NA; V gene: TRBV5-1; D gene: NA; CDR3 length: 15; CDR3 protein: CASSPGGHLGEPQHF; CDR3 DNA: TGTGCCAGCTCACCGGGGGGACATCTCGGGGAGCCCCAGCATTTT
J gene: TRBJ2-1; clone size: NA; V gene: TRBV24-1; D gene: NA; CDR3 length: 12; CDR3 protein: CATSEPYNEQFF; CDR3 DNA: TGTGCCACCAGTGAGCCCTACAATGAGCAGTTCTTC
J gene: TRBJ2-5; clone size: NA; V gene: TRBV9; D gene: NA; CDR3 length: 17; CDR3 protein: CASSLEPSSGAWETQYF; CDR3 DNA: TGTGCCAGCAGCTTAGAGCCAAGCTCTGGGGCCTGGGAGACCCAGTACTTC
J gene: TRBJ2-7; clone size: few; V gene: TRBV7-2; D gene: NA; CDR3 length: 12; CDR3 protein: CASRQPNSEQYF; CDR3 DNA: TGTGCCAGCCGGCAGCCCAACTCCGAGCAGTACTTC
J gene: TRBJ1-1; clone size: NA; V gene: TRBV29-1; D gene: NA; CDR3 length: 14; CDR3 protein: CSLAGESGVTEAFF; CDR3 DNA: TGCAGCTTGGCCGGTGAGTCAGGGGTTACTGAAGCTTTCTTT
J gene: TRBJ2-7; clone size: NA; V gene: TRBV7-9; D gene: TRBD2; CDR3 length: 14; CDR3 protein: CASSEASGGGEQYF; CDR3 DNA: TGTGCCAGCAGTGAAGCTAGCGGGGGTGGCGAGCAGTACTTC
J gene: TRBJ2-6; clone size: many; V gene: TRBV7-3; D gene: NA; CDR3 length: 13; CDR3 protein: CASSSRTDNVLTF; CDR3 DNA: TGTGCCAGCAGCTCCCGGACAGACAACGTCCTGACTTTC
J gene: TRBJ2-7; clone size: NA; V gene: TRBV20-1; D gene: TRBD2; CDR3 length: 15; CDR3 protein: CSARDHLAGGNEQYF; CDR3 DNA: TGCAGTGCTAGAGATCACCTAGCGGGAGGGAACGAGCAGTACTTC
J gene: TRBJ2-7; clone size: NA; V gene: TRBV11-2; D gene: TRBD2; CDR3 length: 12; CDR3 protein: CASYGGGSEQYF; CDR3 DNA: TGTGCCAGCTATGGGGGAGGGAGCGAGCAGTACTTC
J gene: TRBJ2-5; clone size: many; V gene: TRBV7-9; D gene: TRBD2; CDR3 length: 16; CDR3 protein: CASSQGLAGEGETQYF; CDR3 DNA: TGTGCCAGCAGCCAGGGACTAGCGGGAGAGGGAGAGACCCAGTACTTC
J gene: TRBJ1-1; clone size: NA; V gene: TRBV25-1; D gene: NA; CDR3 length: 15; CDR3 protein: CASSEAPGQNTEAFF; CDR3 DNA: TGTGCCAGCAGTGAAGCCCCGGGACAAAACACTGAAGCTTTCTTT
J gene: TRBJ1-6; clone size: few; V gene: TRBV7-2; D gene: TRBD1; CDR3 length: 18; CDR3 protein: CASSQDPGTGGYNSPLHF; CDR3 DNA: TGCGCCAGCAGCCAAGATCCCGGGACAGGCGGCTATAATTCACCCCTCCACTTT
J gene: TRBJ2-7; clone size: NA; V gene: TRBV6-1; D gene: NA; CDR3 length: 14; CDR3 protein: CASSDGTHVGEQYF; CDR3 DNA: TGTGCCAGCAGTGATGGGACCCACGTCGGCGAGCAGTACTTC
J gene: TRBJ2-7; clone size: NA; V gene: TRBV7-8; D gene: NA; CDR3 length: 16; CDR3 protein: CASSLSGGAAVNEQYF; CDR3 DNA: TGTGCCAGCAGCTTATCTGGCGGGGCGGCGGTTAATGAGCAGTACTTC
J gene: TRBJ1-3; clone size: NA; V gene: TRBV14; D gene: TRBD1; CDR3 length: 17; CDR3 protein: CASSPGQGFGAGNTIYF; CDR3 DNA: TGTGCCAGCAGTCCGGGACAGGGGTTTGGAGCTGGAAACACCATATATTTT
J gene: TRBJ1-2; clone size: many; V gene: TRBV24-1; D gene: NA; CDR3 length: 13; CDR3 protein: CATSDSDRIGYTF; CDR3 DNA: TGTGCCACCAGTGATAGTGACAGGATTGGCTACACCTTC
J gene: TRBJ1-2; clone size: NA; V gene: TRBV20-1; D gene: TRBD1; CDR3 length: 14; CDR3 protein: CSASSRGQNYGYTF; CDR3 DNA: TGCAGTGCCAGCAGCCGGGGACAGAACTATGGCTACACCTTC